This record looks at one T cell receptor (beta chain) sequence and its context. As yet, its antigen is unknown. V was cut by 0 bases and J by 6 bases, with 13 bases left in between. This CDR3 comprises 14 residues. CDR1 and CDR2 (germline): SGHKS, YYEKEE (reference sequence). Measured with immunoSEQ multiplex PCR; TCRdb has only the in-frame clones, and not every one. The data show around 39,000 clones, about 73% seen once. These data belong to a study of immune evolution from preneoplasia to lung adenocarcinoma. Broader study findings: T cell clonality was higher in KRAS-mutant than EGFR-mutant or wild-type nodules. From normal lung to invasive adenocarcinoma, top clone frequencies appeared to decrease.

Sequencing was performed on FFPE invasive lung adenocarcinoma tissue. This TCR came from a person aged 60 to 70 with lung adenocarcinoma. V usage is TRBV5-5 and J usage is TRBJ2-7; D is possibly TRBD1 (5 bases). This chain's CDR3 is CASSLEYGQGEQYF. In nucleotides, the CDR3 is TGTGCCAGCAGCTTGGAATATGGGCAGGGCGAGCAGTACTTC.